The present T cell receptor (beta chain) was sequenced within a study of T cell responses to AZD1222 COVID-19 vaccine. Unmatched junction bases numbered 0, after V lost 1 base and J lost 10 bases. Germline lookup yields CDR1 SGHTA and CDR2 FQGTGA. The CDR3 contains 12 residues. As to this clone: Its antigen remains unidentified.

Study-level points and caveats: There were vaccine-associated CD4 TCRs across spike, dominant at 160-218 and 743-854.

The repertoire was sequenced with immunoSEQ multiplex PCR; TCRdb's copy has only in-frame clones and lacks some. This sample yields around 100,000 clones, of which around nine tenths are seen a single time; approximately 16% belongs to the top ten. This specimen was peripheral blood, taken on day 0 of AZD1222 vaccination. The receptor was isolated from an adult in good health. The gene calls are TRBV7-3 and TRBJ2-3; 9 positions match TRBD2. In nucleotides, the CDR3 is TGTGCCAGCAGCTTAAGCGGGGGGGCGCAGTATTTT. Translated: CASSLSGGAQYF.